This T cell receptor (beta chain) was captured by sequencing in a study of blood T cells in healthy people across ages. Healthy individuals of Caucasian origin from Russia, aged roughly 6 to 90, served as donors. The CDR3 runs 11 residues. V lost 3 bases and J 2 bases, leaving 5 bases between the germline ends. The germline V gene encodes CDR1 DFQATT and CDR2 SNEGSKA (reference sequence). The second PCR ran roughly 6 to 11 cycles with a sample-barcoded 5' primer and J-beta primers. TCRdb itself ran the 5' RACE reads through MiXCR, one entry per CDR3 protein. The top ten hold about 20% of the sample, which has about 830,000 distinct CDR3 sequences, roughly 60% seen once.

This clonotype was obtained from a man aged 25 to 40 in good health. The sequencing sample was made of blood. The chain carries TRBV20-1 and TRBJ2-7; a weak D match, TRBD2 (5 bases). The CDR3 region has the DNA TGCAGTGCTAGGAGGGCCTACGAGCAGTACTTC. As protein: CSARRAYEQYF.